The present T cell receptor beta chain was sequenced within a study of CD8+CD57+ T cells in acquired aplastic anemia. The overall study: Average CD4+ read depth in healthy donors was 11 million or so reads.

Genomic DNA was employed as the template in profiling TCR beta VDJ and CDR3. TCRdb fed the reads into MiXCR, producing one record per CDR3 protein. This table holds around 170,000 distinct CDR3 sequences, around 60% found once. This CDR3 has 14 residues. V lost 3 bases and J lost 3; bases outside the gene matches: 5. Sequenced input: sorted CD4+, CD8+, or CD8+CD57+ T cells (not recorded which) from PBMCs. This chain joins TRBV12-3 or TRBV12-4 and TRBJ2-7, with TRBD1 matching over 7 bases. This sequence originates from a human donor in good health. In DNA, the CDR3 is TGTGCCAGCAGTTTCACAGGGGCTAGCTACGAGCAGTACTTC. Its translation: CASSFTGASYEQYF.